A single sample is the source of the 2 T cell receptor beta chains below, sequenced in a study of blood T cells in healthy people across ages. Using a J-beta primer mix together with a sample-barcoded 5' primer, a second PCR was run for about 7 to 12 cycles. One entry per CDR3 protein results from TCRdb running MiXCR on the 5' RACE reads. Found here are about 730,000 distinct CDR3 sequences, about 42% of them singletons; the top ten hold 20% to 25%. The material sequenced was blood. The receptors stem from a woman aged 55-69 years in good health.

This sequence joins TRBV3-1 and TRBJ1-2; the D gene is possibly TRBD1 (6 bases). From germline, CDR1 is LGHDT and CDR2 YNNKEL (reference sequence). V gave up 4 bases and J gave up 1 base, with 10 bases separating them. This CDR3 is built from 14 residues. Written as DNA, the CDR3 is TGTGCCAGCAGCCCGGGGGCCGATAACTATGGCTACACCTTC. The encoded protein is CASSPGADNYGYTF.

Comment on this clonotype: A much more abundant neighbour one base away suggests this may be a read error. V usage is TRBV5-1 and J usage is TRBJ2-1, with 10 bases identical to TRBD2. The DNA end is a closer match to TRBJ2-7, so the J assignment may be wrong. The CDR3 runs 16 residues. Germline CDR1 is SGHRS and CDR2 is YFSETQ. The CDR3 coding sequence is TGCGCCAGCAGCTTACTAGCGGGGAATACGTACAATGAGCAGTACTTC. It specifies CASSLLAGNTYNEQYF.